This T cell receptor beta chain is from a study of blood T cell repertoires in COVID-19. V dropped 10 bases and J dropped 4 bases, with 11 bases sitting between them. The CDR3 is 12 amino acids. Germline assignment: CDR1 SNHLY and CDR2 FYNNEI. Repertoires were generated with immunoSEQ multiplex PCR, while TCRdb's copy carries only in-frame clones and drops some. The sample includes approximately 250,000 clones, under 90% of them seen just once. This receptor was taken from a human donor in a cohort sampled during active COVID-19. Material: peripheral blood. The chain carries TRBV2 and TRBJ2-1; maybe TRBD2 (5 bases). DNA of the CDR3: TGTGCCACTCAGCGGCCGTACAATGAGCAGTTCTTC. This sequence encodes CATQRPYNEQFF.